A single sample gave rise to the 5 T cell receptor beta chains below, sequenced in a study of kidney transplant recipient with SARS-CoV-2 infection. TCRdb analysed the reads with MiXCR anew, one entry per CDR3 protein. Altogether about 240,000 distinct CDR3 sequences are present, around 28% being singletons, with the ten largest covering roughly 7%. Source: a blood sample, taken at baseline and on roughly day 110 from a kidney transplant recipient. The receptors shown here come from a male patient between 25 and 40 years old who had COVID-19 and was a kidney transplant recipient. Some T cells could come from the graft donor.

About this clonotype itself: This may be a read error, as it is one base from a much larger clone. The gene calls are TRBV3-1 and TRBJ1-1; the D is unclear. The V end was cut by 5 bases, the J end by 4 bases, with 23 bases between. The germline V gene encodes CDR1 LGHDT and CDR2 YNNKEL (reference sequence). This CDR3 spans 17 amino acids. For the CDR3, the DNA is TGTGCCAGCAGCGCATGCCGTCCCATTTCAAATCGCACTGAAGCTTTCTTT. Amino acid sequence: CASSACRPISNRTEAFF.

A remark on this clonotype: One base away lies a much larger clone, so this may be a sequencing read error. The CDR3 DNA sequence: TGTGCCAGCAGCCAAATGCCTCCCATTTCTTTCTCTGGGACCCAGTACTTC. Protein sequence: CASSQMPPISFSGTQYF. The chain couples TRBV3-1 to TRBJ2-5; D gene uncertain. The V gene's germline CDR1 is LGHDT and CDR2 YNNKEL (reference sequence). The CDR3 runs 17 residues. Deletions cut 2 bases from V and 7 bases from J, with 23 bases between.

Regarding this clonotype: A read error may be the cause here, since a much bigger clone is one base away. This chain connects TRBV3-1 to TRBJ2-7; the D is unclear. Germline CDR1 is LGHDT and CDR2 is YNNKEL (reference sequence). V dropped 8 bases and J dropped 0 bases, with 14 bases sitting between them. CDR3 length: 14 residues. The CDR3 sequence: CASGPIRSSYEQYF. DNA for the CDR3: TGTGCCAGCGGCCCGATAAGGAGCTCCTACGAGCAGTACTTC.

This clonotype was seen many times. The V and J genes are TRBV7-9 and TRBJ1-2; D not resolved. V was trimmed by 5 bases and J by 4 bases, leaving 23 bases between them. The CDR3 covers 17 residues. Germline lookup yields CDR1 SEHNR and CDR2 FQNEAQ (reference sequence). CDR3 protein: CASSNRIYHGKTYGYTF. The DNA of the CDR3 is TGTGCCAGCAGCAATCGTATATACCATGGAAAGACCTATGGCTACACCTTC. Supplemented by reference TRBV7-9 and TRBJ1-2, the full variable domain reads DTGVSQNPRHKITKRGQNVTFRCDPISEHNRLYWYRQTLGQGPEFLTYFQNEAQLEKSRLLSDRFSAERPKGSFSTLEIQRTEQGDSAMYLCASSNRIYHGKTYGYTFGSGTRLTVV.

In its sample, this clonotype was seen many times. The chain recombines TRBV6-5 with TRBJ1-4; no clear D. Germline assignment: CDR1 MNHEY and CDR2 SVGAGI. The CDR3 covers 14 residues. V lost 2 bases to trimming and J lost 5 bases, with 9 bases between them. CDR3 DNA sequence: TGTGCCAGCAGTTACGGCCAGGAGAATGAAAAACTGTTTTTT. Amino acids: CASSYGQENEKLFF.